This is a list of T cell receptor beta chains from one sample in a study of cytomegalovirus exposure and HLA in healthy donors. Produced via immunoSEQ multiplex PCR; TCRdb's table is partial and in-frame only. The sample has about 170,000 clones, roughly 80% seen once; the top ten hold 3% to 3.5%. The sample taken for sequencing was PBMCs. The receptors originated from a female donor in good health and CMV-seronegative. Both conserved end residues are part of each CDR3. D genes are given only for firm matches. Clone size is given for some rows only: seen once, a few or many times, or a class if the clone is expanded.

clone_size	v_call	j_call	d_call	cdr3_length	cdr3_aa	cdr3_nt
few	TRBV6-5	TRBJ1-1	NA	12	CASSRGPTEAFF	TGTGCCAGCAGTCGAGGGCCCACTGAAGCTTTCTTT
NA	TRBV19	TRBJ2-2	NA	12	CASSPRAGELFF	TGTGCCAGTAGTCCTCGGGCCGGGGAGCTGTTTTTT
NA	TRBV19	TRBJ1-5	NA	13	CASSIAGNQPQHF	TGTGCCAGTAGTATTGCGGGCAATCAGCCCCAGCATTTT
once	TRBV5-1	TRBJ2-2	TRBD1	15	CASSPRDRVAGELFF	TGCGCCAGCAGCCCTAGGGACAGGGTAGCCGGGGAGCTGTTTTTT
NA	TRBV5-1	TRBJ2-2	TRBD1	16	CASSLGQGEVGGELFF	TGCGCCAGCAGCTTGGGGCAGGGGGAAGTTGGCGGGGAGCTGTTTTTT
NA	TRBV28	TRBJ2-2	NA	17	CASSLWTARGSTGELFF	TGTGCCAGCAGTTTATGGACAGCCCGAGGATCCACCGGGGAGCTGTTTTTT
once	TRBV10-1	TRBJ1-2	NA	13	CASAPQVTYGYTF	TGCGCCAGCGCGCCACAGGTTACCTATGGCTACACCTTC
NA	TRBV9	TRBJ2-7	NA	14	CASSTTSGPGEQYF	TGTGCCAGCAGCACCACATCAGGGCCCGGTGAGCAGTACTTC
NA	TRBV2	TRBJ2-5	NA	13	CASSIDTEETQYF	TGTGCCAGCAGTATAGACACCGAGGAGACCCAGTACTTC
NA	TRBV10-3	TRBJ2-5	TRBD2	15	CAISEIGGGQETQYF	TGTGCCATCAGTGAGATTGGGGGGGGACAAGAGACCCAGTACTTC
NA	TRBV6-1	TRBJ1-6	NA	14	CASSEHVPNSPLHF	TGTGCCAGCAGTGAACATGTCCCTAATTCACCCCTCCACTTT
NA	TRBV9	TRBJ2-1	TRBD2	15	CASSVAGGHNNEQFF	TGTGCCAGCAGCGTAGCGGGAGGGCATAACAATGAGCAGTTCTTC
few	TRBV7-8	TRBJ1-4	NA	14	CASSQRTAWEKLFF	TGTGCCAGCAGCCAGAGGACAGCTTGGGAAAAACTGTTTTTT
NA	TRBV4-3	TRBJ2-1	TRBD1	15	CASSQPGQGPNEQFF	TGCGCCAGCAGCCAACCGGGACAGGGCCCCAATGAGCAGTTCTTC
NA	TRBV7-9	TRBJ1-2	TRBD1	15	CASSTRQGAGYGYTF	TGTGCCAGCAGCACCAGACAGGGGGCTGGCTATGGCTACACCTTC
NA	TRBV5-1	TRBJ1-3	NA	14	CASSQDMLWNTIYF	TGCGCCAGCAGTCAGGACATGCTTTGGAACACCATATATTTT
few	TRBV7-9	TRBJ1-5	TRBD1	16	CASSPSRGQFNQPQHF	TGTGCCAGCAGCCCCAGCAGGGGACAGTTCAATCAGCCCCAGCATTTT
NA	TRBV27	TRBJ2-3	NA	15	CASRSSPSGTDTQYF	TGTGCCAGCAGATCTAGCCCTAGCGGCACAGATACGCAGTATTTT
NA	TRBV9	TRBJ1-1	TRBD1	14	CASSVEPDRGGAFF	TGTGCCAGCAGCGTAGAGCCCGACAGGGGCGGTGCTTTCTTT
NA	TRBV25-1	TRBJ2-2	NA	14	CASSGGKLTGELFF	TGTGCCAGCAGTGGCGGGAAGCTCACCGGGGAGCTGTTTTTT
few	TRBV6-5	TRBJ1-6	NA	16	CASSSPGVSYNSPLHF	TGTGCCAGCAGTTCCCCAGGGGTCTCCTATAATTCACCCCTCCACTTT
NA	TRBV19	TRBJ1-2	TRBD1	16	CASSIAVKDRGNGYTF	TGTGCCAGTAGCATAGCGGTAAAAGACAGGGGTAATGGCTACACCTTC
NA	TRBV7-2	TRBJ1-1	NA	14	CASSSLGTPVEAFF	TGTGCCAGCAGCTCGTTAGGGACACCGGTTGAAGCTTTCTTT
NA	TRBV5-1	TRBJ1-3	TRBD1	15	CASSPEQGAGNTIYF	TGCGCCAGCAGCCCTGAACAGGGGGCTGGAAACACCATATATTTT
NA	TRBV2	TRBJ2-7	TRBD1	13	CASRTGTGGEQYF	TGTGCCAGCAGGACCGGGACAGGGGGCGAGCAGTACTTC
NA	TRBV7-9	TRBJ2-7	NA	15	CASSPLRTNVYEQYF	TGTGCCAGCAGCCCTCTGAGGACTAATGTCTACGAGCAGTACTTC
NA	TRBV7-9	TRBJ1-6	NA	16	CASSPSTSSYNSPLHF	TGTGCCAGCAGCCCAAGTACTTCCTCCTATAATTCACCCCTCCACTTT
NA	TRBV27	TRBJ2-2	NA	13	CASSLPYTGELFF	TGTGCCAGCAGTTTACCATACACCGGGGAGCTGTTTTTT
NA	TRBV25-1	TRBJ2-1	NA	14	CASSDGSSYNEQFF	TGTGCCAGCAGTGACGGGAGCTCCTACAATGAGCAGTTCTTC
few	TRBV5-6	TRBJ2-7	TRBD2	15	CASSFLAGGTYEQYF	TGTGCCAGCAGCTTTTTGGCGGGGGGGACCTACGAGCAGTACTTC
NA	TRBV6-6	TRBJ2-3	TRBD2	15	CASSWAGGVRDTQYF	TGTGCCAGCAGTTGGGCGGGGGGAGTTAGAGATACGCAGTATTTT
NA	TRBV29-1	TRBJ2-6	TRBD1	14	CSVRTGSGANVLTF	TGCAGCGTTCGGACAGGGTCTGGGGCCAACGTCCTGACTTTC
NA	TRBV9	TRBJ1-1	TRBD1	16	CASSPRDREMNTEAFF	TGTGCCAGCAGCCCGAGGGACAGGGAAATGAACACTGAAGCTTTCTTT
few	TRBV6-1	TRBJ1-1	NA	13	CASSESGNTEAFF	TGTGCCAGCAGTGAGTCCGGGAACACTGAAGCTTTCTTT
NA	TRBV5-4	TRBJ2-1	TRBD1	17	CASSFPGQGASYNEQFF	TGTGCCAGCAGCTTCCCGGGACAGGGGGCCTCATACAATGAGCAGTTCTTC
NA	TRBV7-3	TRBJ2-2	TRBD1	16	CASSLTGTANTGELFF	TGTGCCAGCAGCTTAACCGGGACAGCGAACACCGGGGAGCTGTTTTTT
NA	TRBV28	TRBJ1-2	TRBD1	12	CASTTGVYGYTF	TGTGCCAGCACAACAGGGGTCTATGGCTACACCTTC
NA	TRBV5-1	TRBJ2-1	NA	14	CASSPGTTRDEQFF	TGCGCCAGCAGCCCCGGGACAACCCGGGATGAGCAGTTCTTC
NA	TRBV30	TRBJ1-6	NA	14	CAQHSTSYNSPLHF	TGTGCCCAGCACAGTACCTCCTATAATTCACCCCTCCACTTT
NA	TRBV11-2	TRBJ2-7	NA	12	CASSLVVDEQYF	TGTGCCAGCAGCTTAGTAGTAGACGAGCAGTACTTC
NA	TRBV6-1	TRBJ2-5	TRBD1	15	CASTQDRGRQETQYF	TGCGCCAGCACCCAGGACAGGGGGCGCCAAGAGACCCAGTACTTC
few	TRBV7-9	TRBJ1-2	TRBD1	13	CASSLGTGRAYTF	TGTGCCAGCAGCTTGGGGACAGGGAGGGCTTACACCTTC
NA	TRBV5-4	TRBJ2-5	NA	12	CAFRGGQETQYF	TGTGCCTTCAGAGGGGGCCAAGAGACCCAGTACTTC
NA	TRBV7-3	TRBJ2-4	TRBD1	15	CASSSDSTGADIQYF	TGTGCCAGCAGCTCCGACTCGACAGGGGCCGATATTCAGTACTTC
NA	TRBV7-2	TRBJ2-3	NA	17	CASSLQQAITSTDTQYF	TGTGCCAGCAGCTTACAACAGGCGATTACTAGCACAGATACGCAGTATTTT
once	TRBV29-1	TRBJ1-2	NA	13	CSVEYSGGYGYTF	TGCAGCGTTGAATACTCGGGAGGGTATGGCTACACCTTC
NA	TRBV5-1	TRBJ2-5	TRBD2	17	CASSAGLAGRGFETQYF	TGCGCCAGCAGCGCCGGACTAGCGGGACGTGGGTTCGAGACCCAGTACTTC
NA	TRBV7-9	TRBJ1-5	TRBD1	15	CASSLAGGRNQPQHF	TGTGCCAGCAGCTTAGCAGGGGGCAGAAATCAGCCCCAGCATTTT
NA	TRBV6-5	TRBJ1-2	NA	15	CASSQPRDSRDGYTF	TGTGCCAGCAGTCAACCTCGAGACAGTCGCGATGGCTACACCTTC
NA	TRBV4-1	TRBJ2-7	NA	14	CASSQGVEGREQYF	TGCGCCAGCAGCCAAGGGGTGGAGGGGAGAGAGCAGTACTTC
once	TRBV6-6	TRBJ2-7	TRBD1	15	CASSYRQGQAYEQYF	TGTGCCAGCAGTTACCGACAGGGGCAGGCCTACGAGCAGTACTTC
NA	TRBV19	TRBJ2-1	TRBD1	16	CASRNTGQGLGNEQFF	TGTGCCAGCAGGAATACCGGACAGGGGCTCGGCAATGAGCAGTTCTTC
NA	TRBV19	TRBJ1-1	TRBD1	16	CASSISPGQVNTEAFF	TGTGCCAGTAGTATTTCCCCCGGACAGGTTAACACTGAAGCTTTCTTT
NA	TRBV7-3	TRBJ2-6	NA	18	CASSLKGAASSGANVLTF	TGTGCCAGCAGCTTAAAAGGAGCGGCAAGCTCTGGGGCCAACGTCCTGACTTTC
NA	TRBV28	TRBJ1-3	NA	13	CASRPQGGNTIYF	TGTGCCAGCAGGCCCCAGGGGGGAAACACCATATATTTT
once	TRBV13	TRBJ2-1	NA	14	CASSLMRGIYEQFF	TGTGCCAGCAGCTTAATGAGGGGGATCTATGAGCAGTTCTTC
once	TRBV10-3	TRBJ2-2	NA	16	CAISDGFSGNTGELFF	TGTGCCATCAGTGATGGTTTTAGCGGGAACACCGGGGAGCTGTTTTTT
NA	TRBV6-5	TRBJ1-6	NA	12	CASSYTHSPLHF	TGTGCCAGCAGTTATACACATTCACCCCTCCACTTT
NA	TRBV11-2	TRBJ2-7	NA	14	CASSFAVGDYEQYF	TGTGCCAGCAGCTTCGCGGTAGGGGACTACGAGCAGTACTTC
NA	TRBV5-4	TRBJ1-2	NA	14	CASSLVSQNYGYTF	TGTGCCAGCAGCTTGGTTAGCCAGAACTATGGCTACACCTTC